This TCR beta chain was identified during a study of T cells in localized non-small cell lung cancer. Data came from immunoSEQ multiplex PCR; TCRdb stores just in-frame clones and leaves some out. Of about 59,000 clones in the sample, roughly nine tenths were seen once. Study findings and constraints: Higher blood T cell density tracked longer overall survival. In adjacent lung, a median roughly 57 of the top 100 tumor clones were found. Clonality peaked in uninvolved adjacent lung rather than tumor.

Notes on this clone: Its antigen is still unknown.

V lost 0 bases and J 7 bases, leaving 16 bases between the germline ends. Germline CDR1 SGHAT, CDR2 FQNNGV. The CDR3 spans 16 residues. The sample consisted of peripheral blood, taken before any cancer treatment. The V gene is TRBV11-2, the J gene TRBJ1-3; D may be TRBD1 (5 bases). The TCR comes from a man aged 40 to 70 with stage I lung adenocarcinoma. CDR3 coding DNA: TGTGCCAGCAGCTTAGATCATAGGGGCTCGGTGAACACCATATATTTT. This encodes CASSLDHRGSVNTIYF. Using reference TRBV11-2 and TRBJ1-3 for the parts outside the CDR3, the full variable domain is EAGVAQSPRYKIIEKRQSVAFWCNPISGHATLYWYQQILGQGPKLLIQFQNNGVVDDSQLPKDRFSAERLKGVDSTLKIQPAKLEDSAVYLCASSLDHRGSVNTIYFGEGSWLTVV.